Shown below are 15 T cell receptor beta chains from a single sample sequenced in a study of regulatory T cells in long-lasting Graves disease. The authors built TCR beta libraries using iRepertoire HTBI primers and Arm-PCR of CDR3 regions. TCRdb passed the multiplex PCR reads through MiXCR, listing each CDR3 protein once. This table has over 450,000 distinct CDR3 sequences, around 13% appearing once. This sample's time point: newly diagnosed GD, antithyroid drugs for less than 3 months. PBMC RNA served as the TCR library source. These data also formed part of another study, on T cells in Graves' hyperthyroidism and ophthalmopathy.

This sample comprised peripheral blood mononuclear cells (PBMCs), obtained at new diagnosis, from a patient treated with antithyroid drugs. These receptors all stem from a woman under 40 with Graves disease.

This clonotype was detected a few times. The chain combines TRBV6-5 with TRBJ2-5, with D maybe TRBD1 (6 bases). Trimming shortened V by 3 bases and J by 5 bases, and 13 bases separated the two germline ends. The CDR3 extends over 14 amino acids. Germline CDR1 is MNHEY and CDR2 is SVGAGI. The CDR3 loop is CASSYSGVEETQYF. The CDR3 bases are TGTGCCAGCAGTTATTCAGGGGTGGAGGAGACCCAGTACTTC.

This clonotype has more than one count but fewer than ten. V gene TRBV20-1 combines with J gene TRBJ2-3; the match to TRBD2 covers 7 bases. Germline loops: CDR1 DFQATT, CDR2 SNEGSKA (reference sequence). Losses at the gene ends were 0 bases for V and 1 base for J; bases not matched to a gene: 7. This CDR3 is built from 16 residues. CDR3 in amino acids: CSARDQGLGGTDTQYF. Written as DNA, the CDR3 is TGCAGTGCTAGAGATCAAGGACTAGGGGGCACAGATACGCAGTATTTT.

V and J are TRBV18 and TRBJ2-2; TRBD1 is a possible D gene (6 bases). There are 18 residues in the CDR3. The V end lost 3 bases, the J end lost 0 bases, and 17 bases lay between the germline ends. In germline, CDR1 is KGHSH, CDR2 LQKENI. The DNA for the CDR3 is TGTGCCAGCTCACCCACGACGAGGGGGACCCCGAACACCGGGGAGCTGTTTTTT. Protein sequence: CASSPTTRGTPNTGELFF.

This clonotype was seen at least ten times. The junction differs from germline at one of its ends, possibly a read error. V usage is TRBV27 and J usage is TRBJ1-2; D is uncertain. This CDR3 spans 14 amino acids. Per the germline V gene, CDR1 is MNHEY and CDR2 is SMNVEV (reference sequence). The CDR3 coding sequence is TGTGCCAGCAGTTTTACTGCTGCTAACTATGGCTACATCTTC. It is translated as CASSFTAANYGYIF.

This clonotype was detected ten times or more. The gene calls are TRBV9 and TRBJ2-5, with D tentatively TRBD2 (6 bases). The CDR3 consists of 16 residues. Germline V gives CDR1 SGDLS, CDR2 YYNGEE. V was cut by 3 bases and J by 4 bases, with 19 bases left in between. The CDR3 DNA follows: TGTGCCAGCAGCGAGACCCCCTCGGGAGTGGGAGAGACCCAGTACTTC. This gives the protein CASSETPSGVGETQYF.

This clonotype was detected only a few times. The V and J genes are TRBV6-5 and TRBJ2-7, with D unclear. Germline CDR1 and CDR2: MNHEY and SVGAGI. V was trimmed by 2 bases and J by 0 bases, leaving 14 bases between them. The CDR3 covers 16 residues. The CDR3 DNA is TGTGCCAGCAGTTACGGACGGACGGGTAACTCCTACGAGCAGTACTTC. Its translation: CASSYGRTGNSYEQYF.

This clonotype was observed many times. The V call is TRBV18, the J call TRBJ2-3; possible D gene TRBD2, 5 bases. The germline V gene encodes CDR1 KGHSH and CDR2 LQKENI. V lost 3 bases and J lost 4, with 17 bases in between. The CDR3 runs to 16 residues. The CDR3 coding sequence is TGTGCCAGCTCACCCACCCCCCCGGGAAGGCCAGATACGCAGTATTTT. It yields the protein CASSPTPPGRPDTQYF.

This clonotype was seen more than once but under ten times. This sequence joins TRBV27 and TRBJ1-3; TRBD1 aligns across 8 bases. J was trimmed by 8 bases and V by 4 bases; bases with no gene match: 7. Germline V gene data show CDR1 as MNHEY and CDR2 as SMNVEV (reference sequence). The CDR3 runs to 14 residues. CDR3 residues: CASSSTGGVDTIYF. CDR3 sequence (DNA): TGTGCCAGCAGTTCCACAGGGGGAGTGGACACCATATATTTT.

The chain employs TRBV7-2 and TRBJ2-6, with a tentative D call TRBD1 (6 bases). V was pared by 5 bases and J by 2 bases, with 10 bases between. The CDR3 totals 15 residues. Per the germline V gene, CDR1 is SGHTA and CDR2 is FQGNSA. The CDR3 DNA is TGTGCCAGCAGCCCCGGACAGCCTGGGGCCAACGTCCTGACTTTC. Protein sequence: CASSPGQPGANVLTF. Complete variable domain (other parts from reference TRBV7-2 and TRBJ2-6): GAGVSQSPSNKVTEKGKDVELRCDPISGHTALYWYRQSLGQGLEFLIYFQGNSAPDKSGLPSDRFSAERTGGSVSTLTIQRTQQEDSAVYLCASSPGQPGANVLTFGAGSRLTVL.

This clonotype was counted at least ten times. DNA of the CDR3: TGTGCCAGCACCCCGGGACAGAGCAATGAGCAGTTCTTC. This sequence encodes CASTPGQSNEQFF. The chain joins TRBV12-3 or TRBV12-4 to TRBJ2-1; 7 bases are shared with TRBD1. This CDR3 spans 13 amino acids. V shed 7 bases, J shed 6 bases, and the junction held 6 bases outside the gene matches.

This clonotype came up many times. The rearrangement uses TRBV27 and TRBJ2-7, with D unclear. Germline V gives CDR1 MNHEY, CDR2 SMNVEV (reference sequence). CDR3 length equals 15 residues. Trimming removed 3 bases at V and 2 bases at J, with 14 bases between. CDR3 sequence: CASSLAVRTPYEQYF. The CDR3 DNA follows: TGTGCCAGCAGTTTGGCGGTCCGGACGCCCTACGAGCAGTACTTC.

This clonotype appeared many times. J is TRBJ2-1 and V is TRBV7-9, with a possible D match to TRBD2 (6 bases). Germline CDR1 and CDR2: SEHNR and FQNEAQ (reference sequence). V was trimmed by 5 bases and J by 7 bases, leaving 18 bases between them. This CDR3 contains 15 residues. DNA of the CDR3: TGTGCCAGCAGCGGGGCGGGGAGGCGAGGGAATGAGCAGTTCTTC. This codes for CASSGAGRRGNEQFF.

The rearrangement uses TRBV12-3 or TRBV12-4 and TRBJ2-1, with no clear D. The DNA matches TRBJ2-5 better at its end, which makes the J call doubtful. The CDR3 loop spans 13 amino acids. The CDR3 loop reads CASSLGSYETQYF. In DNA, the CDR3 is TGTGCCAGCAGTTTAGGTAGTTACGAGACCCAGTACTTC.

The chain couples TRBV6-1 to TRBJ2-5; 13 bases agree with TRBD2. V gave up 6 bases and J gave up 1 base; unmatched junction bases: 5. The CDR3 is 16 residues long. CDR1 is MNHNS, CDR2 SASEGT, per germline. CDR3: CASSQRLAGGQETQYF. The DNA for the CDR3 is TGTGCCAGCAGCCAGAGACTAGCGGGAGGCCAAGAGACCCAGTACTTC.

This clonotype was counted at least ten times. The CDR3 loop is CASSFGGVGQPQHF. The CDR3 region has the DNA TGCGCCAGCAGCTTTGGCGGGGTTGGTCAGCCCCAGCATTTT. The chain employs TRBV5-1 and TRBJ1-5; no definite D call. The germline CDR1 and CDR2 sequences are SGHRS and YFSETQ. V lost 2 bases, J lost 6 bases, and 12 bases lay in between. The length of the CDR3 is 14 residues.